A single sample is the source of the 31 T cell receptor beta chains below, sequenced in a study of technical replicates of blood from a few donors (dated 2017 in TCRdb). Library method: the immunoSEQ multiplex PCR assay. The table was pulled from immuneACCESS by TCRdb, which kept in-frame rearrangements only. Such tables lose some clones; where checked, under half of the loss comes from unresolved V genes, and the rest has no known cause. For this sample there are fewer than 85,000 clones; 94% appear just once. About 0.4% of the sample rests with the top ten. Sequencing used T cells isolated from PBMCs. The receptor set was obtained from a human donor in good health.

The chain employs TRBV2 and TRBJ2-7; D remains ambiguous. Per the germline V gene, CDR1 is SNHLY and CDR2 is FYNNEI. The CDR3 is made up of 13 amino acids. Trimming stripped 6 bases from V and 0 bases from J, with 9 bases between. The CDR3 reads CASRILPSYEQYF. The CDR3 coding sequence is TGTGCCAGCAGAATACTCCCCTCCTACGAGCAGTACTTC.

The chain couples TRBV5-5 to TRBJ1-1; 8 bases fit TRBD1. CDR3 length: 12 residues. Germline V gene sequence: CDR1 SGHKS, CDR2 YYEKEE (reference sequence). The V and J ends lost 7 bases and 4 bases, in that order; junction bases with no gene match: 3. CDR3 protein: CASHRGTTEAFF. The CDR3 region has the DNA TGTGCCAGCCACAGGGGGACCACTGAAGCTTTCTTT.

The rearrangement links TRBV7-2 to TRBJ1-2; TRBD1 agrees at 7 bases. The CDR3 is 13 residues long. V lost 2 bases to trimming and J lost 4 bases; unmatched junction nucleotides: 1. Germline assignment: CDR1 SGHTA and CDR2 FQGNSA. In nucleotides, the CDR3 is TGTGCCAGCAGCTTACGGGACAGCTATGGCTACACCTTC. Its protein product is CASSLRDSYGYTF.

Here the CDR3 DNA reads TGCGCCAGCAGCCAAGATCCGGGATCGAGCACAGATACGCAGTATTTT. Translating it yields CASSQDPGSSTDTQYF. The chain recombines TRBV4-1 with TRBJ2-3, with D maybe TRBD2 (5 bases). Trimming shortened V by 0 bases and J by 0 bases, and 10 bases separated the two germline ends. Per the germline V gene, CDR1 is MGHRA and CDR2 is YSYEKL. CDR3 length: 16 residues.

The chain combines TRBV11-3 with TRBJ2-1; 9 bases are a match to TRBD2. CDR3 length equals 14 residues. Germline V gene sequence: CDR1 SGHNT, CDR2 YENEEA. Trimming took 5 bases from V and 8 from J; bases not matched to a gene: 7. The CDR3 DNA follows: TGTGCCAGCAGCCTGTCAGCGGGAGGCTATGAGCAGTTCTTC. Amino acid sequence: CASSLSAGGYEQFF.

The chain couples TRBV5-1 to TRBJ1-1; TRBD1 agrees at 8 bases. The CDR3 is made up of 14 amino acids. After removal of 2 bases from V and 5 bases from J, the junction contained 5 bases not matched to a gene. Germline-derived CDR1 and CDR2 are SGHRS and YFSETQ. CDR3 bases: TGCGCCAGCAGCTTACAGGGGGAAGGGACTGAAGCTTTCTTT. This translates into CASSLQGEGTEAFF.

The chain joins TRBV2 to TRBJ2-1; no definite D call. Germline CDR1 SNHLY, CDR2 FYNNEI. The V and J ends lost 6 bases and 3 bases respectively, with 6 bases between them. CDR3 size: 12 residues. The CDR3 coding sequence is TGTGCCAGCAGCCCCATCTACAATGAGCAGTTCTTC. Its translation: CASSPIYNEQFF. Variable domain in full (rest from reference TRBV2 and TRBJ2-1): EPEVTQTPSHQVTQMGQEVILRCVPISNHLYFYWYRQILGQKVEFLVSFYNNEISEKSEIFDDQFSVERPDGSNFTLKIRSTKLEDSAMYFCASSPIYNEQFFGPGTRLTVL.

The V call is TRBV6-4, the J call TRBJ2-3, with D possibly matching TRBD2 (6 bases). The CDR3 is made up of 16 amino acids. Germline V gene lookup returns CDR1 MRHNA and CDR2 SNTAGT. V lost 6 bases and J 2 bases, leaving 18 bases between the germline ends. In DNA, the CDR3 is TGTGCCAGCAGCCTAGAATCTAGCGTTGACACAGATACGCAGTATTTT. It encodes CASSLESSVDTDTQYF.

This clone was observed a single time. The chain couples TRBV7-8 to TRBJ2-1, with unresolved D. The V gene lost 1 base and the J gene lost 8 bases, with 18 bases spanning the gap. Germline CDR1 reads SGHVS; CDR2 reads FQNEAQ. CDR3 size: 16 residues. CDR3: CASSLGALLSLDEQFF. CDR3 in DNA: TGTGCCAGCAGCTTAGGAGCCCTACTATCCCTCGATGAGCAGTTCTTC. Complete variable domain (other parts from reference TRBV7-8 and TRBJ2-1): GAGVSQSPRYKVAKRGQDVALRCDPISGHVSLFWYQQALGQGPEFLTYFQNEAQLDKSGLPSDRFFAERPEGSVSTLKIQRTQQEDSAVYLCASSLGALLSLDEQFFGPGTRLTVL.

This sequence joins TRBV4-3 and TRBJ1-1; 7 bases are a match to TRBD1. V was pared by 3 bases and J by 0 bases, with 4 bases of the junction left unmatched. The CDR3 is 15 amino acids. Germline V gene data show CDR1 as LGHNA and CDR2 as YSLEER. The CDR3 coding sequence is TGCGCCAGCAGCCAGGCAGGGGGGTTGAACACTGAAGCTTTCTTT. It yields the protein CASSQAGGLNTEAFF.

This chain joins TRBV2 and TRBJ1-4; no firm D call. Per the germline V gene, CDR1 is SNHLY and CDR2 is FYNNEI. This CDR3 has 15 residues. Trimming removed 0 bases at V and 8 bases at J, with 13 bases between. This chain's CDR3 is CASSEASGGIEKLFF. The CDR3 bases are TGTGCCAGCAGTGAAGCGTCGGGTGGTATCGAAAAACTGTTTTTT.

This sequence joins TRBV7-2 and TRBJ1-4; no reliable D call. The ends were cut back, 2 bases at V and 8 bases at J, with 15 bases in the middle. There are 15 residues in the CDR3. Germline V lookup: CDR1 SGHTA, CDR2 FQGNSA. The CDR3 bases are TGTGCCAGCAGCTTACTCGGGGTGAAAGGGGAAAAACTGTTTTTT. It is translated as CASSLLGVKGEKLFF.

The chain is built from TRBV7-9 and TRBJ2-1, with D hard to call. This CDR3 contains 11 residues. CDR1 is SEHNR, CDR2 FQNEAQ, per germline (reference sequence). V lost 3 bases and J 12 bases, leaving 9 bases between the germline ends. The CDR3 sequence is CASSLTGRQFF. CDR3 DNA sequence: TGTGCCAGCAGCTTGACTGGTAGGCAGTTCTTC.

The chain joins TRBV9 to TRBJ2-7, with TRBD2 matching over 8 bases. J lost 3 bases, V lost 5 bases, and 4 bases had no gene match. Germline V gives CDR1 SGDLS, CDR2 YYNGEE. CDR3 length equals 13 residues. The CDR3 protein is CASSPGLGYEQYF. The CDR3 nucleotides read TGTGCCAGCAGTCCGGGACTAGGCTACGAGCAGTACTTC. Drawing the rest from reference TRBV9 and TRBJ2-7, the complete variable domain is DSGVTQTPKHLITATGQRVTLRCSPRSGDLSVYWYQQSLDQGLQFLIQYYNGEERAKGNILERFSAQQFPDLHSELNLSSLELGDSALYFCASSPGLGYEQYFGPGTRLTVT.

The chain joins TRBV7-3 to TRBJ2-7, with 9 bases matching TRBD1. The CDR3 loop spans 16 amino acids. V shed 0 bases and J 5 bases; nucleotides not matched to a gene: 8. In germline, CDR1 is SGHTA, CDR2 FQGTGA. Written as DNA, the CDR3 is TGTGCCAGCAGCTTAACGTTAGGACAGGGGTTGAACGAGCAGTACTTC. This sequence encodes CASSLTLGQGLNEQYF. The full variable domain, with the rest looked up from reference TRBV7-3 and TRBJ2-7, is GAGVSQTPSNKVTEKGKYVELRCDPISGHTALYWYRQSLGQGPEFLIYFQGTGAADDSGLPNDRFFAVRPEGSVSTLKIQRTERGDSAVYLCASSLTLGQGLNEQYFGPGTRLTVT.

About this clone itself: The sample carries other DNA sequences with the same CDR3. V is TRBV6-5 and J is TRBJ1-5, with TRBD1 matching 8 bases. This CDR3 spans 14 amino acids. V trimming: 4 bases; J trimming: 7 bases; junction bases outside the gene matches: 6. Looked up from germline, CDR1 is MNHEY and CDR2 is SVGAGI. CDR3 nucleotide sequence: TGTGCCAGCAGTTTCGGACAGGGTAACCAGCCCCAGCATTTT. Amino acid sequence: CASSFGQGNQPQHF.

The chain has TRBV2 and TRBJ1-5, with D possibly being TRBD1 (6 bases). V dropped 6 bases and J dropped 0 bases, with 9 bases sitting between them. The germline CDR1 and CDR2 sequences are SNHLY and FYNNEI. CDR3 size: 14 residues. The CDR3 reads CASRTGYSNQPQHF. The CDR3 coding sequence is TGTGCCAGCAGGACAGGTTATAGCAATCAGCCCCAGCATTTT.

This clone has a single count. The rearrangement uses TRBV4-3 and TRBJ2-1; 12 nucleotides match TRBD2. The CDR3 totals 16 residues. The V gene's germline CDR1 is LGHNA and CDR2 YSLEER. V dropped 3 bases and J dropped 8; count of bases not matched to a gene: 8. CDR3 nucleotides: TGCGCCAGCAGCCAGAGACTAGCGGGAGTCGGGCATGAGCAGTTCTTC. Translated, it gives CASSQRLAGVGHEQFF.

This CDR3 is CASSYQGLDTGELFF. The CDR3 nucleotides are TGTGCCAGCAGTTACCAGGGGTTGGACACCGGGGAGCTGTTTTTT. This rearrangement joins TRBV6-5 to TRBJ2-2; D possibly corresponds to TRBD1 (6 bases). The CDR3 runs 15 residues. Trimming cost V 2 bases and J 3 bases, with 10 bases left between them. Germline lookup yields CDR1 MNHEY and CDR2 SVGAGI.

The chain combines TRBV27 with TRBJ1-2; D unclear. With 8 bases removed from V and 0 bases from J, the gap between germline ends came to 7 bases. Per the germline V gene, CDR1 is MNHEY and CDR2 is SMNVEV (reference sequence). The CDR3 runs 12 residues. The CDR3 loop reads CASSDSNYGYTF. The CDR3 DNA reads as TGTGCCAGCTCAGATTCTAACTATGGCTACACCTTC.

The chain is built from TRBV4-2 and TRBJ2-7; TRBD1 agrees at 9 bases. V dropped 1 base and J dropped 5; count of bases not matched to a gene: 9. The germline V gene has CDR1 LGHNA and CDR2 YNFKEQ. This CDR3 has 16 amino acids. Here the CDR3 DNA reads TGTGCCAGCAGCCAAGGGATAGGGACAGGGTTACACGAGCAGTACTTC. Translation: CASSQGIGTGLHEQYF.

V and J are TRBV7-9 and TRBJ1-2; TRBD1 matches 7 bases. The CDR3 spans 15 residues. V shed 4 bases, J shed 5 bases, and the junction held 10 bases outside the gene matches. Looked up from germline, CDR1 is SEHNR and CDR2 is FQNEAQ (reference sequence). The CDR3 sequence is CASSSPSQGTYGYTF. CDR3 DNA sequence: TGTGCCAGCAGCTCCCCCTCACAGGGGACATATGGCTACACCTTC.

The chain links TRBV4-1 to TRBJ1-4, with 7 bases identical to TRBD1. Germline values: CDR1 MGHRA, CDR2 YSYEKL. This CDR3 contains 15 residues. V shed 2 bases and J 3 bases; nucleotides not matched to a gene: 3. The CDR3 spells CASSQTTGANEKLFF. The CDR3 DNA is TGCGCCAGCAGCCAAACTACAGGGGCTAATGAAAAACTGTTTTTT.

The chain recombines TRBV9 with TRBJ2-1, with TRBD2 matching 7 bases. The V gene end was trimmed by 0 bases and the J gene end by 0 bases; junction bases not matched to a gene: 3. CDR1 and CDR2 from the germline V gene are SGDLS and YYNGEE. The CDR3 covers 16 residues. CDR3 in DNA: TGTGCCAGCAGCGTAGACGGGAGGAGCTCCTACAATGAGCAGTTCTTC. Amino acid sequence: CASSVDGRSSYNEQFF. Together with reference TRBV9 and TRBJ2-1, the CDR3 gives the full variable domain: DSGVTQTPKHLITATGQRVTLRCSPRSGDLSVYWYQQSLDQGLQFLIQYYNGEERAKGNILERFSAQQFPDLHSELNLSSLELGDSALYFCASSVDGRSSYNEQFFGPGTRLTVL.

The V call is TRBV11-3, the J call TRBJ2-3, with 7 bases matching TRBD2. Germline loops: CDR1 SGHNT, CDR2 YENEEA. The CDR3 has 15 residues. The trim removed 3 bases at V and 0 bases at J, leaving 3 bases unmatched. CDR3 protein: CASSFSAGSTDTQYF. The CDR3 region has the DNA TGTGCCAGCAGCTTCTCAGCGGGAAGCACAGATACGCAGTATTTT.

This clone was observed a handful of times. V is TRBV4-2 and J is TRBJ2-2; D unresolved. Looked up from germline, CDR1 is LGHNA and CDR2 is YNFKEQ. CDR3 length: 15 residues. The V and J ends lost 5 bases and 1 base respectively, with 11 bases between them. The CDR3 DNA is TGTGCCAGCAGCTTCGAGGCCGGGAACACCGGGGAGCTGTTTTTT. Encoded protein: CASSFEAGNTGELFF.

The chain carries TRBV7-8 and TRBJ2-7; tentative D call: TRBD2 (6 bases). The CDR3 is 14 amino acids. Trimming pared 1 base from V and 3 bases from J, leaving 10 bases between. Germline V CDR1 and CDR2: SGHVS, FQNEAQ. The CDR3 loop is CASSLVAGFYEQYF. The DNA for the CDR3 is TGTGCCAGCAGCTTAGTGGCGGGATTCTACGAGCAGTACTTC.

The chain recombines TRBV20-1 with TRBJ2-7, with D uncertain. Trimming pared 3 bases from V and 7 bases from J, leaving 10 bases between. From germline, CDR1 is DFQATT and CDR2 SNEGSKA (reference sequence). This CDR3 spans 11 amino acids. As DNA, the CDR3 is TGCAGTGCTAGCCCCCCCGGGGAGCAGTACTTC. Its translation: CSASPPGEQYF.

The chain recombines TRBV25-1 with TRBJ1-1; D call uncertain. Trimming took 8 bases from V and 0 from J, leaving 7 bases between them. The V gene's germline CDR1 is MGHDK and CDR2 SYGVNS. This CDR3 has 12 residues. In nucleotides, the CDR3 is TGTGCCAGCGGTCAGGTGAACACTGAAGCTTTCTTT. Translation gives CASGQVNTEAFF.

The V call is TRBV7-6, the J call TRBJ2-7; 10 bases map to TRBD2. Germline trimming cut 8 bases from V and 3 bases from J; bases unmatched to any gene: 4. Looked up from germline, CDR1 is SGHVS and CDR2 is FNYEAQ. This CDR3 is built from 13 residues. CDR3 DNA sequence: TGTGCCAGCCAGGCTAGCGGGAGCTACGAGCAGTACTTC. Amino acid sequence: CASQASGSYEQYF.

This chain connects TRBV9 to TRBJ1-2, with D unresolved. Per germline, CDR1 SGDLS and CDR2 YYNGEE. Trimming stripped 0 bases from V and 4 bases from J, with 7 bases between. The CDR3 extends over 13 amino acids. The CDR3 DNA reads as TGTGCCAGCAGCGTAGAATCAGGCTATGGCTACACCTTC. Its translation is CASSVESGYGYTF.